This TCR beta chain was documented in a study of blood T cells in healthy people across ages. Study observations and caveats: From one million sequenced T cells, diversity estimates were lower bounds.

Every donor gave 8 to 10 milliliters of peripheral blood. PCR was performed a second time for roughly 7 to 12 cycles using a sample-barcoded 5' primer and a J-beta primer mix. TCRdb re-called the 5' RACE reads through MiXCR, storing one row per CDR3 protein. The top ten hold 20% to 25% of the sample, which has around 710,000 distinct CDR3 sequences, around 40% seen once. The CDR3 loop spans 15 amino acids. The V and J ends lost 7 bases and 4 bases respectively, with 17 bases between them. For this clonotype: The antigen is undetermined.

The specimen was blood. This clonotype was obtained from a woman between 55 and 75 years old in good health. This chain links TRBV12-3 or TRBV12-4 with TRBJ2-1; possible D gene TRBD2, 7 bases. The CDR3 reads CASTPLRGAYNEQFF. In nucleotides, the CDR3 is TGTGCCAGCACCCCTTTACGGGGGGCATACAATGAGCAGTTCTTC.